These 30 T cell receptor beta chains share one sample of origin, sequenced in a study of CD8 T cells in Susac syndrome. Reverse transcription of about 0.45 to 1 ug RNA used random hexamers. One entry per CDR3 protein, called by TCRdb with MiXCR from the immunoSEQ multiplex PCR reads. The sample records some 150,000 distinct CDR3 sequences, almost 96% being singletons. The sequenced sample consisted of CD4+ T cells from PBMCs. The origin of the receptors is a human donor with Susac syndrome.

V is TRBV14 and J is TRBJ1-5; no definite D call. This CDR3 comprises 16 residues. The germline V and J ends were trimmed by 4 bases and 4 bases, with 17 bases remaining between them. Germline CDR1 and CDR2: SGHDN and FVKESK. CDR3 nucleotide sequence: TGTGCCAGCAGCCTGAAGAGCCCCCGGCCGAATCAGCCCCAGCATTTT. Translated, it gives CASSLKSPRPNQPQHF.

This chain joins TRBV4-2 and TRBJ2-1, with 8 bases that match TRBD1. The V and J ends lost 3 bases and 7 bases, in that order; junction bases with no gene match: 2. The CDR3 spans 13 residues. The germline V gene encodes CDR1 LGHNA and CDR2 YNFKEQ. The CDR3 loop is CASSQDRENEQFF. Here the CDR3 DNA reads TGTGCCAGCAGCCAGGACAGGGAAAATGAGCAGTTCTTC.

The J gene is TRBJ2-1, the V gene TRBV29-1, with 10 nucleotides matching TRBD2. The V gene end was trimmed by 1 base and the J gene end by 15 bases; junction bases not matched to a gene: 6. The CDR3 runs 12 residues. Germline V gives CDR1 SQVTM, CDR2 ANQGSEA. The CDR3 region is CSVEGLAGVLFF. The DNA for the CDR3 is TGCAGCGTTGAAGGGCTAGCGGGGGTGCTGTTCTTC.

The chain employs TRBV19 and TRBJ1-4; TRBD1 is a possible D gene (5 bases). The ends were cut back, 9 bases at V and 6 bases at J, with 14 bases in the middle. The CDR3 is 13 amino acids. Germline V gives CDR1 LNHDA, CDR2 SQIVND (reference sequence). Written as DNA, the CDR3 is TGTGCCAGCAGAAGGGGTTTTGATGAAAAACTGTTTTTT. It translates to CASRRGFDEKLFF.

The chain recombines TRBV6-6 with TRBJ2-3; D is unclear. Trimming stripped 2 bases from V and 4 bases from J, with 4 bases between. The CDR3 is 12 residues long. Germline V gives CDR1 MNHNY, CDR2 SVGAGI (reference sequence). DNA for the CDR3: TGTGCCAGCAGTTACAGGGCAGATACGCAGTATTTT. This translates into CASSYRADTQYF.

The chain has TRBV9 and TRBJ2-1; no clear D gene. This CDR3 region has 15 residues. The ends were cut back, 0 bases at V and 4 bases at J, with 11 bases in the middle. Per the germline V gene, CDR1 is SGDLS and CDR2 is YYNGEE. The DNA of the CDR3 is TGTGCCAGCAGCGTAGGGCTAGGAGCTTACAATGAGCAGTTCTTC. It translates to CASSVGLGAYNEQFF.

The chain joins TRBV20-1 to TRBJ1-5; D is perhaps TRBD1 (6 bases). This CDR3 is built from 15 residues. The germline V and J ends were trimmed by 6 bases and 0 bases, with 15 bases remaining between them. The germline V gene has CDR1 DFQATT and CDR2 SNEGSKA (reference sequence). The CDR3 here is CSARAGAYSNQPQHF. CDR3 DNA sequence: TGCAGTGCCAGGGCAGGGGCCTATAGCAATCAGCCCCAGCATTTT.

This chain joins TRBV20-1 and TRBJ2-5, with unresolved D. Germline-derived CDR1 and CDR2 are DFQATT and SNEGSKA (reference sequence). This CDR3 comprises 12 residues. The ends were cut back, 2 bases at V and 2 bases at J, with 6 bases in the middle. CDR3 sequence (DNA): TGCAGTGCTAGATCGGGTCAAGAGACCCAGTACTTC. Translated: CSARSGQETQYF.

The rearrangement uses TRBV3-1 and TRBJ2-1; D is unresolved. Trimming shortened V by 1 base and J by 4 bases, and 5 bases separated the two germline ends. CDR3 length equals 13 residues. Per germline, CDR1 LGHDT and CDR2 YNNKEL (reference sequence). The CDR3 nucleotides are TGTGCCAGCAGCCAAGGAGTTTACAATGAGCAGTTCTTC. Residues: CASSQGVYNEQFF.

The V and J genes are TRBV7-8 and TRBJ2-1; D is unresolved. V was pared by 6 bases and J by 8 bases, with 5 bases between. The CDR3 covers 10 residues. The germline V gene encodes CDR1 SGHVS and CDR2 FQNEAQ. CDR3 DNA sequence: TGTGCCAGCAGGGATTATGAGCAGTTCTTC. It yields the protein CASRDYEQFF.

V is TRBV10-3 and J is TRBJ2-7, with 7 bases identical to TRBD2. Per germline, CDR1 ENHRY and CDR2 SYGVKD. J gave up 4 bases and V 11 bases, and 5 bases lay outside the gene matches. CDR3 length: 11 amino acids. CDR3 coding DNA: TGTGCCGTGGGGGAGGGGTACGAGCAGTACTTC. Translating it yields CAVGEGYEQYF.

This chain connects TRBV11-3 to TRBJ2-1, with 7 bases that match TRBD2. The trim removed 3 bases at V and 0 bases at J, leaving 2 bases unmatched. Germline loops: CDR1 SGHNT, CDR2 YENEEA. The CDR3 runs to 15 residues. The CDR3 DNA sequence: TGTGCCAGCAGCTTGGGGGGGAGCTCCTACAATGAGCAGTTCTTC. Translated, it gives CASSLGGSSYNEQFF.

The chain carries TRBV6-5 and TRBJ1-2; 7 bases map to TRBD1. The V segment lost 2 bases and the J segment 3 bases; nucleotides outside the gene matches: 0. Germline assignment: CDR1 MNHEY and CDR2 SVGAGI. This CDR3 is 13 amino acids long. The CDR3 is CASSYGTDYGYTF. CDR3 sequence (DNA): TGTGCCAGCAGTTACGGGACAGACTATGGCTACACCTTC.

Written as DNA, the CDR3 is TGTGCCAGCAGCTTCGTGACAGGGGGCTTTTACGAGCAGTACTTC. It codes for CASSFVTGGFYEQYF. The chain has TRBV11-2 and TRBJ2-7; 10 bases agree with TRBD1. The CDR3 spans 15 residues. Trimming removed 3 bases from V and 4 bases from J; junction bases left unmatched: 6. Looked up from germline, CDR1 is SGHAT and CDR2 is FQNNGV.

V gene TRBV5-1 combines with J gene TRBJ2-7, with D hard to call. Germline V lookup: CDR1 SGHRS, CDR2 YFSETQ. There are 13 residues in the CDR3. Trimming pared 6 bases from V and 0 bases from J, leaving 10 bases between. In nucleotides, the CDR3 is TGCGCCAGCACCGGACGTCCCTCCTACGAGCAGTACTTC. The encoded protein is CASTGRPSYEQYF.

The gene calls are TRBV14 and TRBJ2-7, with 7 positions matching TRBD2. V lost 4 bases to trimming and J lost 0 bases; unmatched junction nucleotides: 12. Germline CDR1 and CDR2: SGHDN and FVKESK. The CDR3 runs 17 residues. This chain's CDR3 is CASSLGTGRRASYEQYF. The CDR3, as DNA: TGTGCCAGCAGCCTTGGGACCGGGAGGCGGGCCTCCTACGAGCAGTACTTC.

The DNA for the CDR3 is TGCGCCAGCAGCCAGGAGTGGAATTCACCCCTCCACTTT. As protein: CASSQEWNSPLHF. The chain uses TRBV4-1 and TRBJ1-6; D remains ambiguous. CDR1 and CDR2 from the germline V gene are MGHRA and YSYEKL. The CDR3 loop spans 13 amino acids. Between the trimmed V and J ends, which lost 3 bases and 7 bases, there was a span of 7 bases.

This chain joins TRBV10-3 and TRBJ1-6; D remains ambiguous. The CDR3 runs to 13 residues. From germline, CDR1 is ENHRY and CDR2 SYGVKD. V was clipped by 7 bases and J by 10 bases, with 14 bases between them. CDR3 sequence (DNA): TGTGCCATCAAGAATCTGTCCCGGTCACCCCTCCACTTT. Protein sequence: CAIKNLSRSPLHF.

J is TRBJ1-2 and V is TRBV14; D not certain. Germline CDR1 reads SGHDN; CDR2 reads FVKESK. Trimming removed 1 base at V and 1 base at J, with 10 bases between. The CDR3 length is 15 residues. The CDR3 DNA reads TGTGCCAGCAGCCAAGTGGACGGACTTAACTATGGCTACACCTTC. Translating it yields CASSQVDGLNYGYTF.

The chain couples TRBV20-1 to TRBJ2-1; 8 nucleotides agree with TRBD2. Germline-derived CDR1 and CDR2 are DFQATT and SNEGSKA (reference sequence). Losses at the gene ends were 5 bases for V and 2 bases for J; bases not matched to a gene: 8. This CDR3 is 15 amino acids long. CDR3 in DNA: TGCAGTGCTTGGGGGAGCGGGGGAGCCTACAATGAGCAGTTCTTC. Encoded protein: CSAWGSGGAYNEQFF.

For the CDR3, the DNA is TGCAGTGCACCCATAGAGGGCTATGGCTACACCTTC. Its translation is CSAPIEGYGYTF. The chain recombines TRBV20-1 with TRBJ1-2; D unresolved. The CDR3 has 12 amino acids. Germline CDR1 reads DFQATT; CDR2 reads SNEGSKA (reference sequence). V lost 6 bases to trimming and J lost 4 bases, with 12 bases between them.

J is TRBJ2-7 and V is TRBV29-1; D unclear. Looked up from germline, CDR1 is SQVTM and CDR2 is ANQGSEA. This CDR3 is 13 amino acids long. This chain's CDR3 is CSITGPSGVEQYF. DNA for the CDR3: TGCTCGATTACGGGTCCCTCAGGAGTCGAGCAGTACTTC.

The chain is built from TRBV20-1 and TRBJ2-1, with TRBD2 matching over 10 bases. The trim removed 4 bases at V and 4 bases at J, leaving 4 bases unmatched. The CDR3 length is 14 residues. The germline V gene encodes CDR1 DFQATT and CDR2 SNEGSKA (reference sequence). This chain's CDR3 is CSATPSGSYNEQFF. The CDR3 coding sequence is TGCAGTGCTACCCCTAGCGGGAGTTACAATGAGCAGTTCTTC.

The rearrangement joins TRBV5-1 to TRBJ2-1, with D perhaps TRBD1 (6 bases). The V end lost 4 bases, the J end lost 5 bases, and 19 bases lay between the germline ends. Germline CDR1 reads SGHRS; CDR2 reads YFSETQ. The CDR3 length is 16 residues. The CDR3 region is CASSPGTPLGDNEQFF. For the CDR3, the DNA is TGCGCCAGCAGCCCCGGGACACCCCTGGGGGACAATGAGCAGTTCTTC.

The rearrangement links TRBV12-3 or TRBV12-4 to TRBJ2-1; D is ambiguous. This CDR3 is built from 14 residues. V shed 6 bases and J shed 5 bases, with 14 bases lying between them. CDR3 in DNA: TGTGCCAGCAGCCTCCCCGTGGGGAACAATGAGCAGTTCTTC. Translation gives CASSLPVGNNEQFF.

The rearrangement joins TRBV20-1 to TRBJ1-2; TRBD1 matches 9 bases. The CDR3 length is 13 residues. Germline CDR1 is DFQATT and CDR2 is SNEGSKA (reference sequence). The CDR3 reads CSTGGTGIPGYTF. CDR3 bases: TGCTCCACGGGAGGGACAGGGATACCCGGCTACACCTTC.

The rearrangement links TRBV3-1 to TRBJ1-5; no firm D call. Germline CDR1 and CDR2: LGHDT and YNNKEL (reference sequence). This CDR3 is 13 amino acids long. Deletions cut 0 bases from V and 4 bases from J, with 4 bases between. The CDR3 is CASSQDLNQPQHF. The DNA of the CDR3 is TGTGCCAGCAGCCAAGATTTGAATCAGCCCCAGCATTTT.

The rearrangement uses TRBV28 and TRBJ2-7, with no clear D. The V end lost 11 bases, the J end lost 1 base, and 12 bases lay between the germline ends. The CDR3 consists of 12 residues. Germline V CDR1 and CDR2: MDHEN, SYDVKM. CDR3 amino acids: CAVAPSSYEQYF. The CDR3 DNA is TGTGCCGTGGCCCCCAGTTCCTACGAGCAGTACTTC.

The V call is TRBV29-1, the J call TRBJ2-2; TRBD1 agrees at 8 bases. V gave up 7 bases and J gave up 3 bases; unmatched junction bases: 1. Germline CDR1 and CDR2: SQVTM and ANQGSEA. The CDR3 contains 12 residues. CDR3 protein: CSAGQDTGELFF. CDR3 nucleotide sequence: TGCAGCGCGGGACAGGACACCGGGGAGCTGTTTTTT.

This chain connects TRBV23-1 to TRBJ2-2; D is possibly TRBD1 or TRBD2 (5 bases each). TRBV23-1 is filed as an ORF, its function uncertain. The CDR3 covers 13 residues. Trimming took 0 bases from V and 7 from J, leaving 6 bases between them. For the CDR3, the DNA is TGCGCCAGCAGTCAATCTGGGGGCGGGGAGCTGTTTTTT. This encodes CASSQSGGGELFF.